Detailed here is one TCR beta chain. Its antigen is currently not known. Nothing much larger sits one base from this clone, and base qualities are not available. The data stem from a study of regulatory T cells in long-lasting Graves disease (dated by TCRdb to the early 2020s). Background for the entire study: Patients with newly diagnosed Graves' disease had been on antithyroid drugs for under 3 months. Patients with persistent Graves' disease were compared with patients with newly diagnosed Graves' disease using TCR sequencing and RNA sequencing of peripheral blood. The study was conducted in China and was registered as a clinical trial. A total of around 35 samples underwent TCR sequencing: 13 from persistent and around 20 from newly diagnosed Graves' disease patients. Study-wide findings and limitations: Sequencing and analysis were restricted to the TCR beta chain. Preferential use of TRBV28, TRBJ1-2 and TRBJ2-5 was observed in persistent disease, whereas TRBV20-1 and TRBJ2-1 were favored in newly diagnosed disease. Persistent patients shared more public clonotypes among themselves (more than 2,500) than newly diagnosed patients did (more than 950). Persistent Graves' disease patients showed lower TCR Shannon entropy and fewer highly expanded clones than newly diagnosed patients, suggesting clonal expansion. The study examined only peripheral blood because the primary lesion, thyroid tissue, could not be accessed. As a limitation, the authors acknowledged that the small sample size may reduce accuracy.

Libraries came from multiplex PCR. Sequencing was performed on an Illumina HiSeq 4000. To build TCR beta libraries, CDR3 regions were amplified by Arm-PCR using iRepertoire HTBI primers. Gel purification was performed on PCR products prior to sequencing. The authors' pipeline ran thus. A total of 62 TRBV and some 15 TRBJ segments were identified across samples and were used for gene usage analysis of CDR3 amino acid clonotypes. COPE and FqMerger were used to merge the filtered high-quality paired reads into contigs. BLAST was used to align contigs to the IMGT TRBV, TRBD and TRBJ reference genes, and CDR3 was defined following IMGT. Any clonotype with a frequency above 0.1% was classified as a highly expanded clone. Shannon entropy served as the measure of repertoire diversity, while the Gini coefficient captured V-J evenness. Public clonotypes were defined as clonotypes shared by more than one individual. The public reads were quality trimmed at Q25 with fastp and then assembled into clones with MiXCR by TCRdb, keeping productive beta chains. Every distinct CDR3 protein forms one entry, paired with its most common genes and DNA. For this entry, the V and J calls and clone size follow TCRdb and not the study's own pipeline. The sample has about 470,000 distinct CDR3 sequences on record, 15% of them singletons. The ten most abundant clones make up 16% of the sample.

Explained via the paper, the time point label denotes: newly diagnosed GD, antithyroid drugs for less than 3 months. For both TCR sequencing and RNA sequencing, RNA was extracted from PBMCs in TRIzol. The diagnosis of Graves' disease followed American Thyroid Association guidelines. Patients were recruited from an endocrinology department in Xi'an, China. From each patient, nine milliliters of peripheral blood was collected into an EDTA anticoagulant tube. Ficoll Paque Plus density gradient separation was used to isolate PBMCs, and no further T cell sorting was done. An Agilent 2100 Bioanalyzer and agarose gel were used to assess RNA quality, and a NanoDrop 2000 was used to measure RNA concentration. The germline V gene (reference sequence) yields LNHDA for CDR1 and SQIVND for CDR2. Germline trimming: 7 bases from V, 0 bases from J; junction bases outside gene matches: 2. The CDR3 goes from the cysteine to the phenylalanine over 14 residues. The sequence is cut down to CDR3 DNA, 42 bases in frame from base 1.

The same sample was also studied in work on T cells in Graves' hyperthyroidism and ophthalmopathy. As that second study puts it: Stable Graves' hyperthyroidism was defined as no progression to ophthalmopathy during 18 months of follow-up. Hyperthyroidism patients were newly diagnosed, with disease duration under 2 months, and aged 18 to 65 years. Exclusion was applied to patients with uncontrolled infections, other autoimmune diseases, pregnancy or lactation. Diagnoses were established on the basis of clinical symptoms, serum thyroxine and TRAb, thyroid ultrasound, and orbital computed tomography. The first round of RT-PCR for the TCR CDR3 was performed with the HTBI primer set and the Qiagen OneStep RT-PCR kit. Most expanded thyroid clonotypes (frequency above 0.001) were also detected in blood, a finding suggesting that blood repertoires may reflect thyroid immune responses. Ophthalmopathy was separated from stable hyperthyroidism by a 13 V-J signature model, with roughly 88% sensitivity and approximately 84% specificity obtained in cross-validation and 80%/75% obtained in testing. During validation, the model predicted progression to ophthalmopathy a median of about 6.3 months ahead of onset, with just under 71% sensitivity and 72% to 80% specificity. To identify distinguishing TCR V-J signatures, a discovery cohort of 95 to 100 patients was used, comprising some 45 with Graves' ophthalmopathy and around 60 with stable Graves' hyperthyroidism. Prospective prediction of ophthalmopathy was tested in an independent validation cohort of about 19 hyperthyroidism patients and some 17 patients who later progressed to ophthalmopathy. The 90 to 100 discovery patients were randomly split 7:3 into training and test sets. Thyroid tissue and blood T-cell repertoires from about six Graves' hyperthyroidism patients were also compared in the study. Following sampling, methimazole starting at 30 mg daily was given to hyperthyroidism patients, and high-dose intravenous methylprednisolone was given to ophthalmopathy patients. Libraries were constructed in a second round of multiplex PCR, after which size selection and purification were carried out. Sequencing of the libraries was done on an Illumina HiSeq2000 using paired-end 100 bp reads. SOAPnuke was used to process the raw data, removing reads that contained adapters or uncalled bases, had a mean Phred below 15, or lacked an exact match to the constant primer or identifier. High-quality paired reads were merged using COPE v1.2.5, and each unique nucleotide sequence was defined as a clonotype. Clonotypes were aligned to IMGT TRBV, TRBD and TRBJ reference segments using MiTCR v1.1. Analysis was restricted to V-J combinations with a frequency above 0.0001, which covered roughly 99% of repertoires. A TCS score was defined as the ratio of F50 (clonal expansion) to E x V (chaos), with BLOSUM62-based TCRdist applied between CDR3 peptides within each V-J. Welch's t-statistics and random forest reduced just over 500 V-J features to some 14, which were used in a naive Bayes classifier (R e1071). Sample size was not statistically predetermined, and investigators were not blinded to group allocation. The paper describes TCR Vbeta CDR3 sequencing of about 140 peripheral blood samples, made up of some 40 ophthalmopathy patients, some 76 hyperthyroidism patients and some 17 progressor patients.

The sequence derives from a young woman with Graves disease. Donor details come from another sample of the same person, matched by shared clones. Specimen: peripheral blood mononuclear cells (PBMCs), collected at new diagnosis, from a patient treated with antithyroid drugs. This chain joins TRBV19 to TRBJ1-4; the junction holds 7 bases that match TRBD1. The CDR3 amino acid sequence is: CASIGTATNEKLFF. At the DNA level, the sequence is TGTGCCAGTATTGGGACAGCAACTAATGAAAAACTGTTTTTT. Reference TRBV19 and TRBJ1-4 proteins supply the regions before and after the CDR3; the full variable domain is: DGGITQSPKYLFRKEGQNVTLSCEQNLNHDAMYWYRQDPGQGLRLIYYSQIVNDFQKGDIAEGYSVSREKKESFPLTVTSAQKNPTAFYLCASIGTATNEKLFFGSGTQLSVL.